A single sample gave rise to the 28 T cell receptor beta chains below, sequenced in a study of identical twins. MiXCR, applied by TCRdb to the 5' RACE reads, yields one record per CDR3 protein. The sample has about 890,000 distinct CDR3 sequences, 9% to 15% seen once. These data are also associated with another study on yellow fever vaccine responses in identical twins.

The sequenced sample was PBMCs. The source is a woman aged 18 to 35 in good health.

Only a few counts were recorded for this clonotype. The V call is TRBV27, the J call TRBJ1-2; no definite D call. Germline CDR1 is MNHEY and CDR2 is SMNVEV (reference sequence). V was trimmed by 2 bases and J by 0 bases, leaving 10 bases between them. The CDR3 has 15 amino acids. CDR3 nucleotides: TGTGCCAGCAGTTTAATGGCAGCAACTAACTATGGCTACACCTTC. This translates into CASSLMAATNYGYTF.

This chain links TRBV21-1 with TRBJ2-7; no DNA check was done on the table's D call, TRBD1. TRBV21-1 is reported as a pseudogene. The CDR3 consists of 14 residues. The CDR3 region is CASSDRRGVWEQYV. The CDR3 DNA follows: TGTGCCAGCAGCGATCGCAGGGGCGTTTGGGAGCAGTACGTC.

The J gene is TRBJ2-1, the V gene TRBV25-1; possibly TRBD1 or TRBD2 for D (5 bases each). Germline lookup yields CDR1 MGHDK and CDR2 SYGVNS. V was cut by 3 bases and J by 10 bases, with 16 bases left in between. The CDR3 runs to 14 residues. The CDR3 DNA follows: TGTGCCAGCAGTGACCCCGGGACCCCCCGGGAGCAGTTCTTC. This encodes CASSDPGTPREQFF.

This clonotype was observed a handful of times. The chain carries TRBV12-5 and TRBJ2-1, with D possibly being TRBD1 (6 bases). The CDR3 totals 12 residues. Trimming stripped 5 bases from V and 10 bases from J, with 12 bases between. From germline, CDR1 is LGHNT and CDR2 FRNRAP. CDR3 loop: CASGITGTEQFF. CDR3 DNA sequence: TGTGCTAGTGGTATCACAGGGACCGAGCAGTTCTTC.

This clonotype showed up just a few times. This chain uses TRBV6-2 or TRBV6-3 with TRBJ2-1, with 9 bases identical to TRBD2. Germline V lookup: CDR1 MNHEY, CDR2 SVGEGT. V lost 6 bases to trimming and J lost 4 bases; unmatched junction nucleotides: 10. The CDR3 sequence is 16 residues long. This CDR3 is CASSPFLAGNYNEQFF. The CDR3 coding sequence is TGTGCCAGCAGCCCCTTTCTAGCGGGGAATTACAATGAGCAGTTCTTC.

The CDR3 loop is CASSRRRERSHEQFF. Here the CDR3 DNA reads TGTGCCAGCAGCCGCCGCAGGGAGAGGTCCCATGAGCAGTTCTTC. V gene TRBV6-1 combines with J gene TRBJ2-1; D possibly uses TRBD1 or TRBD2 (5 bases each). V lost 6 bases and J lost 8, with 20 bases in between. Germline-derived CDR1 and CDR2 are MNHNS and SASEGT. This CDR3 is 15 amino acids long.

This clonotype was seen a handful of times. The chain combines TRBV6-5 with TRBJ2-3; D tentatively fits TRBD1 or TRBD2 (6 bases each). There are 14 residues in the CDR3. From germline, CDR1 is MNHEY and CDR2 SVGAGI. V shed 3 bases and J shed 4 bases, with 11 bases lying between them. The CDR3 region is CASSYRGHADTQYF. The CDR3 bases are TGTGCCAGCAGTTATCGGGGGCATGCAGATACGCAGTATTTT.

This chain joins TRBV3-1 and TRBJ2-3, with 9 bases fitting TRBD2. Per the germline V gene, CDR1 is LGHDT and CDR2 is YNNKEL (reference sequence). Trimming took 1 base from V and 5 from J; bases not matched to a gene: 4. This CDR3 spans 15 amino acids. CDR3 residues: CASSQGAGGLDTQYF. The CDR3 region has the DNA TGTGCCAGCAGCCAAGGGGCGGGAGGGTTAGATACGCAGTATTTT.

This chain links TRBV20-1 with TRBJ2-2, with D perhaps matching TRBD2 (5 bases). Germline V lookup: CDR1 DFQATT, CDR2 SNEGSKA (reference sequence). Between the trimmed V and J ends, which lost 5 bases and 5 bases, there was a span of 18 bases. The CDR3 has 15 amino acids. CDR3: CSAPIGQRRTGELFF. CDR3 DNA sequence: TGCAGTGCTCCGATCGGCCAGCGGCGGACCGGGGAGCTGTTTTTT.

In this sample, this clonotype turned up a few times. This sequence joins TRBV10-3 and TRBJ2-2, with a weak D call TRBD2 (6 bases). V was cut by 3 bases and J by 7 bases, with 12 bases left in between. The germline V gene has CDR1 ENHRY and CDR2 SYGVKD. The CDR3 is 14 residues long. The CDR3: CAISDLRGGGELFF. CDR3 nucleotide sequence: TGTGCCATCAGTGATTTGAGGGGAGGCGGGGAGCTGTTTTTT.

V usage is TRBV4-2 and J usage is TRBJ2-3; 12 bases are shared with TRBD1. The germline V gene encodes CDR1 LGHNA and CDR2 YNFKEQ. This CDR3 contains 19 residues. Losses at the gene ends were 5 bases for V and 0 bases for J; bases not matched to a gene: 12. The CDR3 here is CASSKRIWDRGPSTDTQYF. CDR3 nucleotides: TGTGCCAGCAGCAAGAGGATATGGGACAGGGGGCCCAGCACAGATACGCAGTATTTT.

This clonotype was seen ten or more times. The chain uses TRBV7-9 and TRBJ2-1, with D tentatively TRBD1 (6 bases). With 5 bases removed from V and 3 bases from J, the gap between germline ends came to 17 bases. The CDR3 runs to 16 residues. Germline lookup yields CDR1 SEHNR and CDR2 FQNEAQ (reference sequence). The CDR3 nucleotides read TGTGCCAGCAGCCCGTCGCTATCAGGGGACTACAATGAGCAGTTCTTC. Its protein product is CASSPSLSGDYNEQFF.

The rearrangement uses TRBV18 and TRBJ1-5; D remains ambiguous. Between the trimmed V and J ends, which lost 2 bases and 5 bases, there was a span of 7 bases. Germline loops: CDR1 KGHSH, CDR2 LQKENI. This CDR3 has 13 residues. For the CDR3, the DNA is TGTGCCAGCTCACCAGGGTATGATCAGCCCCAGCATTTT. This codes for CASSPGYDQPQHF.

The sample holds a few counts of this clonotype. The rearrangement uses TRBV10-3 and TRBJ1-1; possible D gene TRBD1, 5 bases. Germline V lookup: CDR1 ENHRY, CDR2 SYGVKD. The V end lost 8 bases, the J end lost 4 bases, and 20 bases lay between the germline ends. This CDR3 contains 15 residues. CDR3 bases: TGTGCCATCCGCCCCCGGGACTCAGGAAGCACTGAAGCTTTCTTT. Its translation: CAIRPRDSGSTEAFF.

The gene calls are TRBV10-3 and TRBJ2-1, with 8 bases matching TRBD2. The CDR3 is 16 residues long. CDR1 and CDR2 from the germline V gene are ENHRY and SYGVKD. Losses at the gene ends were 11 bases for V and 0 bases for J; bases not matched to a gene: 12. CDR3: CAVSGSVRSSYNEQFF. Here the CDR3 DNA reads TGTGCCGTAAGCGGGAGCGTAAGGAGCTCCTACAATGAGCAGTTCTTC.

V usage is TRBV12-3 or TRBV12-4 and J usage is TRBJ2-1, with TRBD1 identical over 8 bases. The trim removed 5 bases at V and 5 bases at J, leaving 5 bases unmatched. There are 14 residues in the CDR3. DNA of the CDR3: TGTGCCAGCAGTCCCCAGGACAGGGACAATGAGCAGTTCTTC. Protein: CASSPQDRDNEQFF.

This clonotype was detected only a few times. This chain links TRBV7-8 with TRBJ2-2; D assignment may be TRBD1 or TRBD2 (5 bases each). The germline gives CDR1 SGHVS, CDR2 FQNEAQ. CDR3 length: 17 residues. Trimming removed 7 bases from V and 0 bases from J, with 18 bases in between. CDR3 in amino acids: CASTPRLQGPNTGELFF. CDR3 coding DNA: TGTGCCAGCACCCCAAGGTTGCAGGGACCGAACACCGGGGAGCTGTTTTTT.

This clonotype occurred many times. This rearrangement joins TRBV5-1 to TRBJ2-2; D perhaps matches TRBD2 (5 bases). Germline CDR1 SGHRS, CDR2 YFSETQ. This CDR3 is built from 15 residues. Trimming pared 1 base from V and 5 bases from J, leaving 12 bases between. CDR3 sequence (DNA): TGCGCCAGCAGCTTGTTTGAAAGAGGGACCGGGGAGCTGTTTTTT. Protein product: CASSLFERGTGELFF.

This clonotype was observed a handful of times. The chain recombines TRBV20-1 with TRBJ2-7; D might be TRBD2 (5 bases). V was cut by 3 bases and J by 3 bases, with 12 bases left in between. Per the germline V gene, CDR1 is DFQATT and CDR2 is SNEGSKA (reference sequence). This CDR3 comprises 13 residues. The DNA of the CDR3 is TGCAGTGCTAGTAAGGACTTGAGCTACGAGCAGTACTTC. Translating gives CSASKDLSYEQYF.

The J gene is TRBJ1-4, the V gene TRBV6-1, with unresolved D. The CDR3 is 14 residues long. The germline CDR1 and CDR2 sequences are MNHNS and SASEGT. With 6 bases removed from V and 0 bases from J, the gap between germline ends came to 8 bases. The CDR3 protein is CASSRGSTNEKLFF. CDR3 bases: TGTGCCAGCAGCCGGGGTTCAACTAATGAAAAACTGTTTTTT.

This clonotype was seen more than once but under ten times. The CDR3 nucleotides read TGTGCCAGCAGCTTAGGGGGACAGGCCGGTGAGCAGTACGTC. Its translation: CASSLGGQAGEQYV. V gene TRBV11-2 combines with J gene TRBJ2-7, with TRBD1 matching 8 bases. Germline V gene lookup returns CDR1 SGHAT and CDR2 FQNNGV. V dropped 1 base and J dropped 7; count of bases not matched to a gene: 6. This CDR3 has 14 residues.

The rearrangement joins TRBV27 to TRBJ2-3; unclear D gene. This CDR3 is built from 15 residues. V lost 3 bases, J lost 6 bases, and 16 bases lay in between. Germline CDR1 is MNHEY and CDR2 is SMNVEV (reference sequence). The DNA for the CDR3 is TGTGCCAGCAGTTTTTTTAGGGCCCTCGGGGATACGCAGTATTTT. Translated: CASSFFRALGDTQYF.

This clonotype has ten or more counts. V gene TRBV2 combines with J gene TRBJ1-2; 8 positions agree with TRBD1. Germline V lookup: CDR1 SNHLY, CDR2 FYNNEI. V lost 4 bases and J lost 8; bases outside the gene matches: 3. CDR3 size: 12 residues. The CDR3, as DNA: TGTGCCAGCAGTGGACAGGGGAACGGCTACACCTTC. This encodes CASSGQGNGYTF.

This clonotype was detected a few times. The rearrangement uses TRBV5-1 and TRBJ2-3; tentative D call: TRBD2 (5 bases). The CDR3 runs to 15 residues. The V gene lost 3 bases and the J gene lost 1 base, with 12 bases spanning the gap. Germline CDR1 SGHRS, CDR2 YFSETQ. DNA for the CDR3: TGCGCCAGCAGCTGGGAAACCGGGGGCACAGATACGCAGTATTTT. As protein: CASSWETGGTDTQYF. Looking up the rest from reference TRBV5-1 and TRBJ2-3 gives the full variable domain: KAGVTQTPRYLIKTRGQQVTLSCSPISGHRSVSWYQQTPGQGLQFLFEYFSETQRNKGNFPGRFSGRQFSNSRSEMNVSTLELGDSALYLCASSWETGGTDTQYFGPGTRLTVL.

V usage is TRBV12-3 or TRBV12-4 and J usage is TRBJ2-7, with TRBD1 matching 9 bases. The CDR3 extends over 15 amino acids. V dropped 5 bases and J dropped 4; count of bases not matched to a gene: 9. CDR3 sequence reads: CASSPGTGIPYEQYF. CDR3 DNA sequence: TGTGCCAGCAGTCCAGGGACAGGGATCCCGTACGAGCAGTACTTC.

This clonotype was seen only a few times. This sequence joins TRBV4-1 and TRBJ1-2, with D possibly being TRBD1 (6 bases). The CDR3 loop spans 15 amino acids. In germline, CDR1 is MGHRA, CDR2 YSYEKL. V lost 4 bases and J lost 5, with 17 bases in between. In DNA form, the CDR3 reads TGCGCCAGCAGCCCCACGAGTAATCAGGGGTATGGCTACACCTTC. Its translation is CASSPTSNQGYGYTF.

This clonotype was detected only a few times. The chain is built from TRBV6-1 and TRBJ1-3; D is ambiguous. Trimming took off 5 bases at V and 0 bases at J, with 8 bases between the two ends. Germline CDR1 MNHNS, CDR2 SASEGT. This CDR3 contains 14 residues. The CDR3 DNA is TGTGCCAGCAGTCCGACACTCTCTGGAAACACCATATATTTT. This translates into CASSPTLSGNTIYF.

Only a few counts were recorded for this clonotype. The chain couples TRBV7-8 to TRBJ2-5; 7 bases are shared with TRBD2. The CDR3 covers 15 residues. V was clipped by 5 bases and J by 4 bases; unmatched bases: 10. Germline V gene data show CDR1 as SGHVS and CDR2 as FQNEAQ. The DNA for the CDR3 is TGTGCCAGCAGCGCTGGGACTACGAGGGGAGAGACCCAGTACTTC. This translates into CASSAGTTRGETQYF. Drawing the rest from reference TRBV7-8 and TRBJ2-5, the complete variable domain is GAGVSQSPRYKVAKRGQDVALRCDPISGHVSLFWYQQALGQGPEFLTYFQNEAQLDKSGLPSDRFFAERPEGSVSTLKIQRTQQEDSAVYLCASSAGTTRGETQYFGPGTRLLVL.